These 31 T cell receptor beta chains were all obtained from the same sample, sequenced in a study of cytomegalovirus exposure and HLA in healthy donors. Produced via immunoSEQ multiplex PCR; TCRdb's table is partial and in-frame only. Of 250,000 or so clones listed, roughly 90% are singletons. Material: PBMCs. All receptors derive from a man aged 18-30 years in good health and CMV-seropositive.

J is TRBJ2-7 and V is TRBV11-2, with 7 positions matching TRBD1. From germline, CDR1 is SGHAT and CDR2 FQNNGV. The CDR3 spans 14 residues. Trimming cost V 5 bases and J 4 bases; bases outside gene matches: 8. CDR3 DNA: TGTGCCAGCAGCCGACAGGGTTGGGTGTACGAGCAGTACTTC. Amino acids: CASSRQGWVYEQYF.

The V call is TRBV28, the J call TRBJ2-7, with TRBD1 identical over 9 bases. The CDR3 sequence is 15 residues long. Germline-derived CDR1 and CDR2 are MDHEN and SYDVKM. V was clipped by 5 bases and J by 5 bases; unmatched bases: 10. CDR3 DNA: TGTGCCAGCAGTCTCCCCGGGACAGGGACCAACGAGCAGTACTTC. Its protein product is CASSLPGTGTNEQYF.

This clone was picked up a small number of times. This rearrangement joins TRBV5-6 to TRBJ2-7; possible D gene TRBD1, 6 bases. Trimming left V 4 bases short and J 2 bases short, with 13 bases between. Per germline, CDR1 SGHDT and CDR2 YYEEEE. This CDR3 comprises 14 residues. CDR3 sequence: CASSTGTIAYEQYF. CDR3 bases: TGTGCCAGCAGCACCGGGACAATCGCCTACGAGCAGTACTTC.

This clone was recorded a few times. This chain uses TRBV7-3 with TRBJ2-2; D is unclear. Trimming stripped 3 bases from V and 0 bases from J, with 5 bases between. The CDR3 is made up of 14 amino acids. CDR1 SGHTA and CDR2 FQGTGA come from the germline V gene. In DNA form, the CDR3 reads TGTGCCAGCAGCTTTACAGCGAACACCGGGGAGCTGTTTTTT. Its translation is CASSFTANTGELFF. Full variable domain (outside the CDR3, taken from reference TRBV7-3 and TRBJ2-2): GAGVSQTPSNKVTEKGKYVELRCDPISGHTALYWYRQSLGQGPEFLIYFQGTGAADDSGLPNDRFFAVRPEGSVSTLKIQRTERGDSAVYLCASSFTANTGELFFGEGSRLTVL.

The chain recombines TRBV18 with TRBJ1-1; D is undetermined. CDR3 length: 14 residues. With 5 bases removed from V and 1 base from J, the gap between germline ends came to 11 bases. Germline CDR1 and CDR2: KGHSH and LQKENI. The CDR3 sequence is CASSAPRQNTEAFF. In DNA form, the CDR3 reads TGTGCCAGCTCAGCTCCGCGGCAGAACACTGAAGCTTTCTTT.

The chain has TRBV9 and TRBJ1-2; D remains unclear. The CDR3 runs to 17 residues. Trimming cost V 3 bases and J 2 bases, with 20 bases left between them. Per the germline V gene, CDR1 is SGDLS and CDR2 is YYNGEE. The CDR3 region is CASSGRREEDSNYGYTF. The CDR3 bases are TGTGCCAGCAGCGGTCGACGGGAAGAAGACTCAAACTATGGCTACACCTTC.

CDR3 sequence reads: CASSTGGDEKLFF. Here the CDR3 DNA reads TGTGCCAGCAGCACAGGGGGTGACGAAAAACTGTTTTTT. This chain uses TRBV27 with TRBJ1-4, with TRBD1 matching over 8 bases. This CDR3 contains 13 residues. V trimming: 6 bases; J trimming: 8 bases; junction bases outside the gene matches: 5. Germline V gives CDR1 MNHEY, CDR2 SMNVEV (reference sequence).

The chain links TRBV6-6 to TRBJ1-1; TRBD1 might be the D (5 bases). This CDR3 is 13 amino acids long. The germline V and J ends were trimmed by 4 bases and 5 bases, with 11 bases remaining between them. Germline assignment: CDR1 MNHNY and CDR2 SVGAGI (reference sequence). CDR3 nucleotides: TGTGCCAGCAGTTCCGCGGGGGAAACTGAAGCTTTCTTT. It is translated as CASSSAGETEAFF.

The count of this clone is one. This rearrangement joins TRBV27 to TRBJ2-3, with TRBD2 matching over 12 bases. Germline V gene sequence: CDR1 MNHEY, CDR2 SMNVEV (reference sequence). This CDR3 contains 17 residues. Germline trimming cut 0 bases from V and 2 bases from J; bases unmatched to any gene: 3. CDR3: CASSLSASGRVTDTQYF. CDR3 DNA: TGTGCCAGCAGTTTATCCGCTAGCGGGAGGGTCACAGATACGCAGTATTTT.

This clone was recorded once. The V gene is TRBV6-1, the J gene TRBJ1-1; 7 positions match TRBD1. The CDR3 loop spans 15 amino acids. Per germline, CDR1 MNHNS and CDR2 SASEGT. V lost 0 bases to trimming and J lost 0 bases; unmatched junction nucleotides: 1. For the CDR3, the DNA is TGTGCCAGCAGTGAAGCGGGACAGATGAACACTGAAGCTTTCTTT. Translated, it gives CASSEAGQMNTEAFF.

This sequence joins TRBV7-9 and TRBJ2-7, with 11 nucleotides matching TRBD2. This CDR3 is built from 15 residues. From germline, CDR1 is SEHNR and CDR2 FQNEAQ (reference sequence). V was pared by 6 bases and J by 1 base, with 5 bases of the junction left unmatched. The CDR3 sequence is CASRDVAGGSYEQYF. CDR3 DNA: TGTGCCAGCAGAGACGTAGCGGGAGGGTCCTACGAGCAGTACTTC.

This clone was counted ten times or more. This chain connects TRBV4-1 to TRBJ2-2; TRBD1 might be the D (6 bases). The germline V gene encodes CDR1 MGHRA and CDR2 YSYEKL. The CDR3 runs 14 residues. V lost 4 bases and J lost 1, with 7 bases in between. DNA of the CDR3: TGCGCCAGCAGCCCACAGGGGAACACCGGGGAGCTGTTTTTT. Protein sequence: CASSPQGNTGELFF.

The J gene is TRBJ1-5, the V gene TRBV4-1; D unresolved. This CDR3 contains 14 residues. V gave up 1 base and J gave up 6 bases, with 10 bases separating them. Germline values: CDR1 MGHRA, CDR2 YSYEKL. CDR3 sequence (DNA): TGCGCCAGCAGCCAAGGAAATTTCGGTCAGCCCCAGCATTTT. It specifies CASSQGNFGQPQHF.

V is TRBV28 and J is TRBJ1-5, with 8 bases aligning to TRBD1. Germline lookup yields CDR1 MDHEN and CDR2 SYDVKM. CDR3 length: 14 residues. V shed 6 bases and J 7 bases; nucleotides not matched to a gene: 8. CDR3 amino acids: CASRKQGGSQPQHF. In nucleotides, the CDR3 is TGTGCCAGCAGGAAACAGGGGGGTAGCCAGCCCCAGCATTTT.

Regarding this clone: The sample holds other DNA sequences that translate to the same CDR3. This sequence joins TRBV7-9 and TRBJ1-2; TRBD1 aligns across 7 bases. This CDR3 spans 13 amino acids. The ends lost 2 bases at V and 4 bases at J; junction bases unmatched: 1. Germline V gives CDR1 SEHNR, CDR2 FQNEAQ (reference sequence). The CDR3 spells CASSLPGGYGYTF. In DNA, the CDR3 is TGTGCCAGCAGCTTACCAGGGGGCTATGGCTACACCTTC.

This chain joins TRBV6-6 and TRBJ2-7; 7 bases map to TRBD1. The CDR3 has 14 residues. Germline CDR1 and CDR2: MNHNY and SVGAGI (reference sequence). V was clipped by 5 bases and J by 2 bases; unmatched bases: 6. The CDR3 bases are TGTGCCAGCAGTCCAGGGACAGATACCTACGAGCAGTACTTC. It translates to CASSPGTDTYEQYF.

V gene TRBV30 combines with J gene TRBJ2-1, with TRBD1 identical over 7 bases. The germline V gene has CDR1 GTSNPN and CDR2 SVGIG (reference sequence). Trimming at V came to 0 bases and at J to 6 bases, leaving 2 bases not matched to a gene. This CDR3 contains 13 residues. CDR3 DNA: TGTGCCTGGAGTGTGGGACAGTCCAATGAGCAGTTCTTC. It encodes CAWSVGQSNEQFF.

The V call is TRBV29-1, the J call TRBJ1-1; 8 positions match TRBD1. Germline CDR1 reads SQVTM; CDR2 reads ANQGSEA. The CDR3 consists of 14 residues. Trimming at V came to 8 bases and at J to 0 bases, leaving 8 bases not matched to a gene. The CDR3 bases are TGCAGCTCTGACAGGGGCCGTTTGAACACTGAAGCTTTCTTT. Encoded protein: CSSDRGRLNTEAFF. The entire variable domain, with the rest obtained from reference TRBV29-1 and TRBJ1-1, is as follows: SAVISQKPSRDICQRGTSLTIQCQVDSQVTMMFWYRQQPGQSLTLIATANQGSEATYESGFVIDKFPISRPNLTFSTLTVSNMSPEDSSIYLCSSDRGRLNTEAFFGQGTRLTVV.

In this sample, this clone turned up once. The rearrangement links TRBV5-6 to TRBJ1-2, with D unclear. CDR1 is SGHDT, CDR2 YYEEEE, per germline. The CDR3 spans 14 residues. Trimming pared 0 bases from V and 5 bases from J, leaving 11 bases between. The CDR3 DNA follows: TGTGCCAGCAGCTTGGGGAGCACAGCTTATGGCTACACCTTC. Translating gives CASSLGSTAYGYTF.

The genes are TRBV19 and TRBJ1-4, with 7 positions matching TRBD1. Per germline, CDR1 LNHDA and CDR2 SQIVND (reference sequence). The CDR3 sequence is 17 residues long. V dropped 5 bases and J dropped 2; count of bases not matched to a gene: 11. In DNA, the CDR3 is TGTGCCAGTAGTGGGCGGACAGGCCACGGGACTAATGAAAAACTGTTTTTT. This sequence encodes CASSGRTGHGTNEKLFF.

The sample holds one count of this clone. The gene calls are TRBV10-3 and TRBJ2-1; 10 bases match TRBD1. J lost 4 bases, V lost 6 bases, and 3 bases had no gene match. The CDR3 covers 14 residues. Germline CDR1 ENHRY, CDR2 SYGVKD. CDR3 in DNA: TGTGCCATCAGAGGACAGGGGGTGTACAATGAGCAGTTCTTC. It specifies CAIRGQGVYNEQFF.

This clone was detected once. The chain carries TRBV5-1 and TRBJ1-1, with 7 bases matching TRBD1. The CDR3 sequence is 15 residues long. V lost 4 bases and J lost 7; bases outside the gene matches: 13. The germline V gene has CDR1 SGHRS and CDR2 YFSETQ. The CDR3 DNA follows: TGCGCCAGCAGCGGGGGGACAGCGACACAAATTGAAGCTTTCTTT. This sequence encodes CASSGGTATQIEAFF.

The chain is built from TRBV2 and TRBJ2-1; 10 positions match TRBD2. The junction had 16 bases not matched to a gene; V was cut back by 7 bases and J by 16 bases. CDR1 SNHLY and CDR2 FYNNEI come from the germline V gene. This CDR3 spans 14 amino acids. The CDR3 nucleotides are TGTGCCAGCATCCCCAGACGTAGCGGGGGGCCCCTTTTCTTC. Protein product: CASIPRRSGGPLFF.

V and J are TRBV2 and TRBJ2-5; 12 nucleotides align to TRBD1. In germline, CDR1 is SNHLY, CDR2 FYNNEI. The CDR3 is 15 amino acids. V was clipped by 6 bases and J by 4 bases; unmatched bases: 6. The chain's CDR3 is CASRAGQGAGETQYF. The CDR3 nucleotides are TGTGCCAGCAGGGCGGGACAGGGGGCCGGAGAGACCCAGTACTTC.

The CDR3 reads CASSLYGGEQFF. In nucleotides, the CDR3 is TGCGCCAGCAGCCTATACGGTGGGGAGCAGTTCTTC. The rearrangement uses TRBV5-1 and TRBJ2-1; D ambiguous. Germline CDR1 reads SGHRS; CDR2 reads YFSETQ. CDR3 length: 12 amino acids. V was pared by 4 bases and J by 10 bases, with 12 bases between.

J is TRBJ2-1 and V is TRBV7-2; no clear D. Germline V CDR1 and CDR2: SGHTA, FQGNSA. Trimming took 1 base from V and 0 from J, leaving 13 bases between them. The CDR3 has 17 amino acids. Here the CDR3 reads CASSLGGAASSYNEQFF. CDR3 coding DNA: TGTGCCAGCAGCTTAGGTGGCGCGGCGAGCTCCTACAATGAGCAGTTCTTC. The full variable domain, completed using reference TRBV7-2 and TRBJ2-1, is GAGVSQSPSNKVTEKGKDVELRCDPISGHTALYWYRQSLGQGLEFLIYFQGNSAPDKSGLPSDRFSAERTGGSVSTLTIQRTQQEDSAVYLCASSLGGAASSYNEQFFGPGTRLTVL.

This chain uses TRBV6-5 with TRBJ1-1; no definite D call. V lost 0 bases and J lost 8, with 16 bases in between. CDR3 length equals 15 residues. Germline V CDR1 and CDR2: MNHEY, SVGAGI. CDR3 loop: CASSYSLLAASEAFF. The CDR3 DNA follows: TGTGCCAGCAGTTACTCTTTGTTGGCGGCGTCCGAAGCTTTCTTT.

This sequence joins TRBV30 and TRBJ2-1; TRBD1 matches at 8 bases. This CDR3 region has 15 residues. The J segment lost 1 base and the V segment lost 4 bases, leaving 6 bases of the junction unmatched. CDR1 GTSNPN and CDR2 SVGIG come from the germline V gene (reference sequence). Here the CDR3 reads CAWTNNRGSYNEQFF. DNA for the CDR3: TGTGCCTGGACCAACAACAGGGGGTCCTACAATGAGCAGTTCTTC. Supplemented by reference TRBV30 and TRBJ2-1, the full variable domain reads SQTIHQWPATLVQPVGSPLSLECTVEGTSNPNLYWYRQAAGRGLQLLFYSVGIGQISSEVPQNLSASRPQDRQFILSSKKLLLSDSGFYLCAWTNNRGSYNEQFFGPGTRLTVL.

CDR3 bases: TGCAGTGCGATTAAGTTTGAGCAGTTCTTC. Residues: CSAIKFEQFF. This sequence joins TRBV20-1 and TRBJ2-1, with D hard to call. V gave up 6 bases and J gave up 9 bases, with 9 bases separating them. Germline V lookup: CDR1 DFQATT, CDR2 SNEGSKA (reference sequence). This CDR3 is built from 10 residues.

The CDR3 reads CASSLSSGDSYNEQFF. DNA for the CDR3: TGTGCCAGCAGTTTATCGAGCGGGGACTCCTACAATGAGCAGTTCTTC. The V call is TRBV27, the J call TRBJ2-1; TRBD2 matches 7 bases. This CDR3 is 16 amino acids long. The V and J ends lost 0 bases and 0 bases, in that order; junction bases with no gene match: 2. Germline CDR1 is MNHEY and CDR2 is SMNVEV (reference sequence).

The chain has TRBV4-1 and TRBJ2-2; 14 nucleotides line up with TRBD2. Trimming cost V 4 bases and J 7 bases; bases outside gene matches: 8. The CDR3 sequence is 17 residues long. Germline values: CDR1 MGHRA, CDR2 YSYEKL. The CDR3 coding sequence is TGCGCCAGCAGCCGACCGGGACTAGCGGGAGTGGGCGGGGAGCTGTTTTTT. Its protein product is CASSRPGLAGVGGELFF.